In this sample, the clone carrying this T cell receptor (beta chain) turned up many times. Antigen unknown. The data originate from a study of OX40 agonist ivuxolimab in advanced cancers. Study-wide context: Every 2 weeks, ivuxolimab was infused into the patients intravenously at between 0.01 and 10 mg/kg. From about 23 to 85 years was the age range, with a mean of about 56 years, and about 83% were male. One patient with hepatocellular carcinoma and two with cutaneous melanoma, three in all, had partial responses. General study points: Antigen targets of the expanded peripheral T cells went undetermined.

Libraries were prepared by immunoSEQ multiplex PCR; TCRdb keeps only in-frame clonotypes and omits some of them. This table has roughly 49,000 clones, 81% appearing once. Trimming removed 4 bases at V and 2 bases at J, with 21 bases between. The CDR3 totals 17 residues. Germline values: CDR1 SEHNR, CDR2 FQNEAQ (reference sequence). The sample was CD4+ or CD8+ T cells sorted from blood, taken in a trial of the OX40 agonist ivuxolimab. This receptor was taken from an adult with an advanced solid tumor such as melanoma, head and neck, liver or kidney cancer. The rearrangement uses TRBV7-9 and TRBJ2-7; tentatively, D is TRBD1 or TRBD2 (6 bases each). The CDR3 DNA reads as TGTGCCAGCAGCTCCATCGGGGGCGACTACTTCGCCTACGAGCAGTACTTC. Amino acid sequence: CASSSIGGDYFAYEQYF.